This is a list of T cell receptor beta chains from one sample in a study of blood T cell repertoires in COVID-19. Profiling relied on immunoSEQ multiplex PCR, and the TCRdb table lists in-frame clones only, not all of them. The data hold 110,000 or so clones, with around 84% observed a single time. Material for sequencing was peripheral blood. The receptors originated from a man aged 40-49 years with acute or convalescent COVID-19. The CDR3 runs from the conserved cysteine through the conserved F or W. D genes are given only for firm matches. Clone size is shown for a subset of rows, as once, few, many or a class of expanded clone.

cdr3_aa cdr3_nt d_call clone_size j_call v_call
CASRGQDTEAFF TGTGCCAGCAGGGGACAGGACACTGAAGCTTTCTTT TRBD1 . TRBJ1-1 TRBV19
CASSVGRYNEQFF TGTGCCAGCAGTGTCGGGAGATACAATGAGCAGTTCTTC . once TRBJ2-1 TRBV12-3/TRBV12-4
CASSQLRVGGNTIYF TGCGCCAGCAGTCAACTCAGGGTAGGTGGAAACACCATATATTTT . . TRBJ1-3 TRBV23-1
CASSQPGQTTYEQYF TGTGCCAGCAGCCAACCGGGACAGACAACCTACGAGCAGTACTTC TRBD1 . TRBJ2-7 TRBV7-9
CASSRQGTANTEAFF TGTGCCAGCAGCCGTCAAGGGACAGCGAACACTGAAGCTTTCTTT TRBD1 once TRBJ1-1 TRBV9
CASGREQNNEQFF TGTGCCAGTGGCAGAGAACAGAACAATGAGCAGTTCTTC . . TRBJ2-1 TRBV2
CASGGGYQETQYF TGTGCCAGCGGGGGAGGGTACCAAGAGACCCAGTACTTC TRBD2 . TRBJ2-5 TRBV12-3/TRBV12-4
CASSLGLAGGTTTGELFF TGTGCCAGCAGCTTAGGTTTAGCGGGGGGTACTACAACCGGGGAGCTGTTTTTT TRBD2 . TRBJ2-2 TRBV7-3
CASSLGTGGYNEQFF TGTGCCAGTAGTCTCGGGACAGGGGGCTACAATGAGCAGTTCTTC TRBD1 . TRBJ2-1 TRBV19
CSPRDSGETQYF TGCAGCCCACGGGACAGCGGAGAGACCCAGTACTTC TRBD1 . TRBJ2-5 TRBV29-1